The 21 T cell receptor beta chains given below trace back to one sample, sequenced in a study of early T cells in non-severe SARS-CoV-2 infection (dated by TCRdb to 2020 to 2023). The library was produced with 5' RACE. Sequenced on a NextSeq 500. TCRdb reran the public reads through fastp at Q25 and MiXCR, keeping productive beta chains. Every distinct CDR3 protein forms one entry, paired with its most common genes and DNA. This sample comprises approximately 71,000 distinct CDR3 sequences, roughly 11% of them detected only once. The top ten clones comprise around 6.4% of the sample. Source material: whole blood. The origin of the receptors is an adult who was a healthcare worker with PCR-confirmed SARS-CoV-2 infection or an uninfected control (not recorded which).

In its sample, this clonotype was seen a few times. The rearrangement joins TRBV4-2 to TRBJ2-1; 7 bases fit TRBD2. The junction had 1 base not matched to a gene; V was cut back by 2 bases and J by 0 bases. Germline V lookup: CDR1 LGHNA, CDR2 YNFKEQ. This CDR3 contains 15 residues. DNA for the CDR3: TGTGCCAGCAGCCAACTAGCGGACTCCTACAATGAGCAGTTCTTC. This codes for CASSQLADSYNEQFF.

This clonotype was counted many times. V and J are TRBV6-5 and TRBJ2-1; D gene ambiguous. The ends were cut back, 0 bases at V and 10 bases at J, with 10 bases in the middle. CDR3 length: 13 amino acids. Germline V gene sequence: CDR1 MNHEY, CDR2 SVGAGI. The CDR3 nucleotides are TGTGCCAGCAGTTACTCAGGGTTCCACGAGCAGTTCTTC. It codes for CASSYSGFHEQFF.

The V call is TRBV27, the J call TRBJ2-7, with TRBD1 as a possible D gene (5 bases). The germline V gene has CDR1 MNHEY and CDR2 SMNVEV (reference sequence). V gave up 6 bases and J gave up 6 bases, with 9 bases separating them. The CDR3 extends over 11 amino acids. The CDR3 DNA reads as TGTGCCAGCAGACAGGCAACCGAGCAGTACTTC. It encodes CASRQATEQYF.

This CDR3 reads CASSPQPGQETQYF. CDR3 coding DNA: TGTGCCAGCAGCCCACAGCCCGGTCAAGAGACCCAGTACTTC. This chain connects TRBV5-4 to TRBJ2-5; D unresolved. Trimming left V 4 bases short and J 2 bases short, with 12 bases between. The CDR3 runs 14 residues. CDR1 SGHNT and CDR2 YYREEE come from the germline V gene (reference sequence).

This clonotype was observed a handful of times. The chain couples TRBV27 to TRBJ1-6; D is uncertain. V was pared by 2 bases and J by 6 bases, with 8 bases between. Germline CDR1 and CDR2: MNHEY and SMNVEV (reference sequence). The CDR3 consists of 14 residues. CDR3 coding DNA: TGTGCCAGCAGTTTACAGAGGTTTAATTCACCCCTCCACTTT. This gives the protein CASSLQRFNSPLHF.

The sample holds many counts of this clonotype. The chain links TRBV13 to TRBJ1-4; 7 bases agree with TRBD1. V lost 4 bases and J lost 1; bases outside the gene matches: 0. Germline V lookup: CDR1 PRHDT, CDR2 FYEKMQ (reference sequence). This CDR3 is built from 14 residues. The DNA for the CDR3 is TGTGCCAGCAGCTCAGGGGGAACTAATGAAAAACTGTTTTTT. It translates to CASSSGGTNEKLFF.

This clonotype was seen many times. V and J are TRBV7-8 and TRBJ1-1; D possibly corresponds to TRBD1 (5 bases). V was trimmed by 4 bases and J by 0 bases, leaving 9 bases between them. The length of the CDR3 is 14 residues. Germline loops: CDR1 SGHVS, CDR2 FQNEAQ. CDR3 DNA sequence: TGTGCCAGCAGCTCGACAGAGATGAACACTGAAGCTTTCTTT. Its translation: CASSSTEMNTEAFF.

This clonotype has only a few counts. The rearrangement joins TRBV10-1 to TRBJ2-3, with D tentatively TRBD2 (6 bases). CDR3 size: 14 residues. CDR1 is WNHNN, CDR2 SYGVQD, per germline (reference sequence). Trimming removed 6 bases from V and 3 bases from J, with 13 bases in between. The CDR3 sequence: CASSGTQTTDTQYF. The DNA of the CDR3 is TGCGCCAGCAGCGGGACTCAAACTACAGATACGCAGTATTTT.

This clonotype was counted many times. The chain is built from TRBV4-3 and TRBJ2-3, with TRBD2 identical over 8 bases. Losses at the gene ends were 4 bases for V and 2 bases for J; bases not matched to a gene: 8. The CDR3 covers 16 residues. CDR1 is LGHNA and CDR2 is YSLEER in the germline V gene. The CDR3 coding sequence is TGCGCCAGCAGCCTCCAGCTAGCGGGCAACACAGATACGCAGTATTTT. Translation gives CASSLQLAGNTDTQYF.

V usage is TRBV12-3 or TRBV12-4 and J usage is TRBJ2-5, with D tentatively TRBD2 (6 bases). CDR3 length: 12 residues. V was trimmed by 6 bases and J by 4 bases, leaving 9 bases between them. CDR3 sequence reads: CASRSEGETQYF. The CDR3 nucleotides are TGTGCCAGCAGGTCGGAGGGAGAGACCCAGTACTTC.

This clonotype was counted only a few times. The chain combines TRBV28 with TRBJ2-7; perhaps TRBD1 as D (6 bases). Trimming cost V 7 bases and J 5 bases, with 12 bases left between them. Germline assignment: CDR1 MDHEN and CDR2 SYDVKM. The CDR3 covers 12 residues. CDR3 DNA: TGTGCCAGCAAGGGGGTGAAAAACGAGCAGTACTTC. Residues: CASKGVKNEQYF.

CDR3 in amino acids: CASSRVSAHPANTQYF. Written as DNA, the CDR3 is TGTGCCAGCAGTCGGGTCTCAGCCCACCCAGCGAATACGCAGTATTTT. The V and J genes are TRBV11-2 and TRBJ2-3; no reliable D call. Trimming cost V 6 bases and J 7 bases, with 23 bases left between them. Germline values: CDR1 SGHAT, CDR2 FQNNGV. The CDR3 length is 16 residues.

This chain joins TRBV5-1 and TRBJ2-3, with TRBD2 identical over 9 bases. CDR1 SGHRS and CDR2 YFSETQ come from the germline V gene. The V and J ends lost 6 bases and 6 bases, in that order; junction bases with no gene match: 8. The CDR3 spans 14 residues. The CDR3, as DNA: TGCGCCAGCACCGTAGCGGGAGCGGTGGATACGCAGTATTTT. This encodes CASTVAGAVDTQYF.

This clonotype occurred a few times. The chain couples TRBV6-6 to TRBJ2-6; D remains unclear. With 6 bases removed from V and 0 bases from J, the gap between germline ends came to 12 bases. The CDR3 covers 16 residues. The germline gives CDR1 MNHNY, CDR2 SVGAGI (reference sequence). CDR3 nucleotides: TGTGCCAGCAGACCACTTGAGAGCTCTGGGGCCAACGTCCTGACTTTC. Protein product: CASRPLESSGANVLTF.

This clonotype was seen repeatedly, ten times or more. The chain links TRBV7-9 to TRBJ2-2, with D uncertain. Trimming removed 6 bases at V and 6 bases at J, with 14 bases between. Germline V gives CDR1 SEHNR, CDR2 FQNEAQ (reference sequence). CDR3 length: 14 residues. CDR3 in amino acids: CASSPLHGPGELFF. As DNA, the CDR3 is TGTGCCAGCAGTCCCCTTCACGGGCCCGGGGAGCTGTTTTTT.

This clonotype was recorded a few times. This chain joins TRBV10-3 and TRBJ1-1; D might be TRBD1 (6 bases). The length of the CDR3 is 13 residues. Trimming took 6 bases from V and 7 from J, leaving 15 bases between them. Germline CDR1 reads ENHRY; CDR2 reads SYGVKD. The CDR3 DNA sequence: TGTGCCATCAGGGGAACCGGGACAAATGAAGCTTTCTTT. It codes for CAIRGTGTNEAFF.

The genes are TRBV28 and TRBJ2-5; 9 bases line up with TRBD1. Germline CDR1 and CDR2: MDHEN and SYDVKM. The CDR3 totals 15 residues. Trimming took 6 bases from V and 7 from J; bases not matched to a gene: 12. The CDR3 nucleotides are TGTGCCAGCAGCACAGTGGGGACAGGGATTACGACCCAGTACTTC. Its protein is CASSTVGTGITTQYF.

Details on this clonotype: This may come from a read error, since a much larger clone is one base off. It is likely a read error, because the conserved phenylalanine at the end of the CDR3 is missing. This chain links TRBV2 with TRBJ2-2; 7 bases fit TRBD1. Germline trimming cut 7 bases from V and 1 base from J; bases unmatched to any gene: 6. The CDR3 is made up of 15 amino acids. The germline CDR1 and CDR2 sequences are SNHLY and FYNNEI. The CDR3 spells CASISGGMNTGELFL. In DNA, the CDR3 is TGTGCCAGCATCTCAGGGGGAATGAACACCGGGGAGCTGTTTTTA.

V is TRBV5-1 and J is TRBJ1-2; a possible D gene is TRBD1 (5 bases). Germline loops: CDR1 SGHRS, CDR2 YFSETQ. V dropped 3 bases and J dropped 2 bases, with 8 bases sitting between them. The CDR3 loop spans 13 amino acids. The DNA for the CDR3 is TGCGCCAGCAGCTCCGGGGCCAACTATGGCTACACCTTC. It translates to CASSSGANYGYTF.

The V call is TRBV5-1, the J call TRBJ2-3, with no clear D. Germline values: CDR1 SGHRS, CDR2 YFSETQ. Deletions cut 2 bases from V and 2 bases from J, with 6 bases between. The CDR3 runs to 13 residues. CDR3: CASSFQPTDTQYF. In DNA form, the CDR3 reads TGCGCCAGCAGCTTTCAGCCCACAGATACGCAGTATTTT. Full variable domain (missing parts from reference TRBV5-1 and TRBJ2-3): KAGVTQTPRYLIKTRGQQVTLSCSPISGHRSVSWYQQTPGQGLQFLFEYFSETQRNKGNFPGRFSGRQFSNSRSEMNVSTLELGDSALYLCASSFQPTDTQYFGPGTRLTVL.

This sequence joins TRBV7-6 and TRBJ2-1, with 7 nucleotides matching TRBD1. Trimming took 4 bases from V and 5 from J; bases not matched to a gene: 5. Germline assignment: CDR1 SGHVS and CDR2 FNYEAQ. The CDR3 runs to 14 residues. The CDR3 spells CASSSRGPNNEQFF. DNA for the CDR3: TGTGCCAGCAGCTCGAGGGGGCCCAACAATGAGCAGTTCTTC.